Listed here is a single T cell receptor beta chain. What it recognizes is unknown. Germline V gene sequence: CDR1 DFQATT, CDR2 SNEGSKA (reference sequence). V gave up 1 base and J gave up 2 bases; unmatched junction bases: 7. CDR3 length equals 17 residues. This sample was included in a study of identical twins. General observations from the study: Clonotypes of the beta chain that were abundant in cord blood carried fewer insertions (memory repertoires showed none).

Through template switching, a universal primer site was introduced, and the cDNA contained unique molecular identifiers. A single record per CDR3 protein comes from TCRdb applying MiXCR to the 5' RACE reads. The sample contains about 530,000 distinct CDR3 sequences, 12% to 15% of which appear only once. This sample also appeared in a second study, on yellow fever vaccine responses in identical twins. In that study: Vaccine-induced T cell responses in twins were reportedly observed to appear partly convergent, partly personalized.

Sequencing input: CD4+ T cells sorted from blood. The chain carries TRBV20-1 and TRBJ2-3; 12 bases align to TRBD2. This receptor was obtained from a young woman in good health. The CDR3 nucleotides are TGCAGTGCTAGAGGCCCGCTAGCGGGGGGGCCCACAGATACGCAGTATTTT. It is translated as CSARGPLAGGPTDTQYF.